This T cell receptor (beta chain) was profiled in a study of CD8 T cells in Susac syndrome. Notes on the study in general: The relatively small number of individuals in the TCR sequencing and HLA analysis was acknowledged by the study.

The CDR3 runs to 16 residues. CDR1 MGHRA and CDR2 YSYEKL come from the germline V gene. V lost 4 bases, J lost 6 bases, and 10 bases stayed unmatched. This clonotype was observed a single time. Antigen unknown. An amount of RNA that ranged from roughly 0.45 to 1 ug was reverse transcribed with random hexamers. By means of immunoSEQ multiplex PCR, TCR beta CDR3 spanning 54 Vbeta and 13 Jbeta underwent amplification. Each CDR3 protein gets one entry after TCRdb re-called the immunoSEQ multiplex PCR reads with MiXCR. The sample includes approximately 150,000 distinct CDR3 sequences, approximately 95% of them seen just once. TCR beta sequencing covered blood CD8+ and CD4+ T cells. Negative isolation was applied to CD8+ and CD4+ T cells, and FACS enrichment was applied to TEMRA cells.

Source material: CD4+ T cells from PBMCs. This clonotype was sampled from a human donor with multiple sclerosis. The chain links TRBV4-1 to TRBJ2-2; TRBD2 matches at 8 bases. The CDR3 DNA reads as TGCGCCAGCAGCCTGCCGGGACTAGAGATCCCCGGGGAGCTGTTTTTT. Its translation: CASSLPGLEIPGELFF.